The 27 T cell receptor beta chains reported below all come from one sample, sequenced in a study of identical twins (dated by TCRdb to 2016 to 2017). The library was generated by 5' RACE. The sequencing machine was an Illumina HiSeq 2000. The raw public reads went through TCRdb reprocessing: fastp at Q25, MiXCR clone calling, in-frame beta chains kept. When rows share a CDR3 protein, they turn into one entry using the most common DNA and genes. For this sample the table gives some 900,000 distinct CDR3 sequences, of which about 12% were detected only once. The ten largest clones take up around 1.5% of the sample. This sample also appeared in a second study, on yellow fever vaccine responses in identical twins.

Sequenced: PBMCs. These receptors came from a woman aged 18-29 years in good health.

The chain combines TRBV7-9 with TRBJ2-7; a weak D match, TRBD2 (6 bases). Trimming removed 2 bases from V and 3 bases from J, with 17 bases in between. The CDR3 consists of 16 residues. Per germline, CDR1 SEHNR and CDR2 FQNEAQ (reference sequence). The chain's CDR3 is CASSLSGSGRSYEQYV. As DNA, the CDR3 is TGTGCCAGCAGCTTAAGCGGGTCGGGACGGAGCTACGAGCAGTACGTC.

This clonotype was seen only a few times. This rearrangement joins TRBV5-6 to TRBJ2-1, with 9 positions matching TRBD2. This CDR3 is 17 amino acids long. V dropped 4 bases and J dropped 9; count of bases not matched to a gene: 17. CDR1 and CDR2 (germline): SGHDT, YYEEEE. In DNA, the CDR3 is TGTGCCAGCAGCCGGATTGCGGGAGGGCCCGTGTGGAGTGAGCAGTTCTTC. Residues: CASSRIAGGPVWSEQFF.

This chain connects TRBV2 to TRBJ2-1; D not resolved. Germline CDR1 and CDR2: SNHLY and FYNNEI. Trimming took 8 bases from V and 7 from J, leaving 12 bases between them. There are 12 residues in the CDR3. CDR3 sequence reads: CASSVNGNEQFF. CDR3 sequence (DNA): TGTGCCAGCTCCGTCAACGGGAATGAGCAGTTCTTC.

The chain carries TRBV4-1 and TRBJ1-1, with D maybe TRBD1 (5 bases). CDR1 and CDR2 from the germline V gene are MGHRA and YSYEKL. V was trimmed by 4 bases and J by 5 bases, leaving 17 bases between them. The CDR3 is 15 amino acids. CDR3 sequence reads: CASSRAGPGGTEAFF. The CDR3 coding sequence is TGCGCCAGCAGCCGAGCGGGACCCGGGGGGACTGAAGCTTTCTTT.

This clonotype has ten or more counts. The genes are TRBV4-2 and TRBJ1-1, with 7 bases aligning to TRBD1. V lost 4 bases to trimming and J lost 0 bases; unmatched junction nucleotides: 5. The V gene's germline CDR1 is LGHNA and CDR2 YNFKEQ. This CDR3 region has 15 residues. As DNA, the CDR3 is TGTGCCAGCAGCCCTTTACAGGGGATGAACACTGAAGCTTTCTTT. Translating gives CASSPLQGMNTEAFF.

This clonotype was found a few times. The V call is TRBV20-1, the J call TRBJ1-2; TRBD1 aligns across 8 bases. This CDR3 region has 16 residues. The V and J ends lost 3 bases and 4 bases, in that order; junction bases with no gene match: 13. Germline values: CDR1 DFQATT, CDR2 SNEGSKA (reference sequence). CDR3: CSASYRRPGTGYGYTF. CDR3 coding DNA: TGCAGTGCTAGTTATAGACGTCCTGGGACAGGCTATGGCTACACCTTC.

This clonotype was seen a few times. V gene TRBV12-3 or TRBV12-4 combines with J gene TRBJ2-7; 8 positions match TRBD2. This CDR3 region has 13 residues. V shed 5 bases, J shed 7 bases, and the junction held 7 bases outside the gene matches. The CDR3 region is CASSDPPGGEQYF. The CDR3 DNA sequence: TGTGCCAGCAGTGACCCCCCGGGGGGGGAGCAGTACTTC.

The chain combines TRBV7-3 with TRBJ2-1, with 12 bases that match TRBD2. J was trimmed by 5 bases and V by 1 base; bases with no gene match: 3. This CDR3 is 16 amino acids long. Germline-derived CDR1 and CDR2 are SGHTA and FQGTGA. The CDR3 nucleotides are TGTGCCAGCAGCTTAATTGCTAGCGGGAGGGACAATGAGCAGTTCTTC. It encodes CASSLIASGRDNEQFF.

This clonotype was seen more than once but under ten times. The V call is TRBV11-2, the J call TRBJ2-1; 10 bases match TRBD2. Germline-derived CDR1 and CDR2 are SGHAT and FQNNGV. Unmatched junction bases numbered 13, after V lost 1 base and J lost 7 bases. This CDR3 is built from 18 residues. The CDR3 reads CASSLVSPLAGRWNEQFF. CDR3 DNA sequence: TGTGCCAGCAGCTTAGTATCCCCACTAGCGGGGAGGTGGAATGAGCAGTTCTTC. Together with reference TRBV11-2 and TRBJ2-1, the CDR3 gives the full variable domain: EAGVAQSPRYKIIEKRQSVAFWCNPISGHATLYWYQQILGQGPKLLIQFQNNGVVDDSQLPKDRFSAERLKGVDSTLKIQPAKLEDSAVYLCASSLVSPLAGRWNEQFFGPGTRLTVL.

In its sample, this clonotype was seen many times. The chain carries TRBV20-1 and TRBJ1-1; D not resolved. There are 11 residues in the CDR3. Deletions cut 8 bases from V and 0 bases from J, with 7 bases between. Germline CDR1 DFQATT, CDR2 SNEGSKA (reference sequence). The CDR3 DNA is TGCAGTTGGACTTTGAACACTGAAGCTTTCTTT. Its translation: CSWTLNTEAFF.

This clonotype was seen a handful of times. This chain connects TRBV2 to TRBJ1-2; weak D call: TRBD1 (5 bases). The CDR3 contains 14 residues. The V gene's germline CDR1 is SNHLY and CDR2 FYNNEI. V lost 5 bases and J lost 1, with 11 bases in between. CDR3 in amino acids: CASSPSDNNYGYTF. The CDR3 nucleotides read TGTGCCAGCAGTCCTTCGGACAATAACTATGGCTACACCTTC.

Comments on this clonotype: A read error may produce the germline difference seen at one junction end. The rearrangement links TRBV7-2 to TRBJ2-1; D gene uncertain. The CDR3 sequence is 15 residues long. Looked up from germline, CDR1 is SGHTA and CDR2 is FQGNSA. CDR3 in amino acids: CASSQGRLTYNEQLF. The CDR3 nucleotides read TGTGCCAGCAGCCAAGGGCGGCTGACTTACAATGAGCAGTTATTC.

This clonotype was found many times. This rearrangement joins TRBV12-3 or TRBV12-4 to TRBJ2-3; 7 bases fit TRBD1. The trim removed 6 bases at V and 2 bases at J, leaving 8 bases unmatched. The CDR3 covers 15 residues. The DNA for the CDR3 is TGTGCCAGCAGGACTACAGGGGCGACCACAGATACGCAGTATTTT. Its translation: CASRTTGATTDTQYF.

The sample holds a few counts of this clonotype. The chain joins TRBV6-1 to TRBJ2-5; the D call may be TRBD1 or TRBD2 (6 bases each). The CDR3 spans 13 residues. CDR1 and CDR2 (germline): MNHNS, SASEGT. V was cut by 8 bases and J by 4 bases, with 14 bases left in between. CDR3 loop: CASLQGGGETQYF. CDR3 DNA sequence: TGTGCCAGCTTACAGGGAGGTGGAGAGACCCAGTACTTC.

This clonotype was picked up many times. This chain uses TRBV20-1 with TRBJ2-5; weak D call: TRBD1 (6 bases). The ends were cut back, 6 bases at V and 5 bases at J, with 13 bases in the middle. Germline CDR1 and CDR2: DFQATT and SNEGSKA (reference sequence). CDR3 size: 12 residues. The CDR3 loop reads CSATDSWETQYF. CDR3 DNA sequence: TGCAGTGCCACGGACAGTTGGGAGACCCAGTACTTC.

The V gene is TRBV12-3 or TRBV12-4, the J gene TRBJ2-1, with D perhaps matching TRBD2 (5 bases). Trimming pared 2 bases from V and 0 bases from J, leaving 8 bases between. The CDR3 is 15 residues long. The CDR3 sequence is CASSLITSSYNEQFF. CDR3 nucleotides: TGTGCCAGCAGTTTAATCACTAGCTCCTACAATGAGCAGTTCTTC.

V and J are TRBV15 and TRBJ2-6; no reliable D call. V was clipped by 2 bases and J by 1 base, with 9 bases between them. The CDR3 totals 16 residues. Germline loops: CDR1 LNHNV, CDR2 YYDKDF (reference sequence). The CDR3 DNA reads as TGTGCCACCAGCAGAAACCCCCAATCTGGGGCCAACGTCCTGACTTTC. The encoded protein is CATSRNPQSGANVLTF.

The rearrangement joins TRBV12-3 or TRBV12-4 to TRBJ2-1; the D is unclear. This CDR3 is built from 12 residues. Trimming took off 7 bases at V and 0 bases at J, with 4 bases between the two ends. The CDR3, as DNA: TGTGCCAGCACCAACTCCTACAATGAGCAGTTCTTC. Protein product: CASTNSYNEQFF.

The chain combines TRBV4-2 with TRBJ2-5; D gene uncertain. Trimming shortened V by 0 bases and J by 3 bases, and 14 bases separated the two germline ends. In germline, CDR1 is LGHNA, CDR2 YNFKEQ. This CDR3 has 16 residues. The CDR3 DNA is TGTGCCAGCAGCCAAGATCTTCAGTGGCAGAAAGAGACCCAGTACTTC. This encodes CASSQDLQWQKETQYF.

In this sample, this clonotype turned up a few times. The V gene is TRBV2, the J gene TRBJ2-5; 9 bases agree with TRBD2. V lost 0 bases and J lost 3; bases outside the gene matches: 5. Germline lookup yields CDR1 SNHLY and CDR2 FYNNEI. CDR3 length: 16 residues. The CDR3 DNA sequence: TGTGCCAGCAGTGAAGCCCGGCCTAGCGGGGAAGAGACCCAGTACTTC. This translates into CASSEARPSGEETQYF.

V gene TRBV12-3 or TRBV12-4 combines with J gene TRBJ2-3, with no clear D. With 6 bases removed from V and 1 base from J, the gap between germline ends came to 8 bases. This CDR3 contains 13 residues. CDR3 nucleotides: TGTGCCAGCAGGCAAGGGCGCACAGATACGCAGTATTTT. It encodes CASRQGRTDTQYF.

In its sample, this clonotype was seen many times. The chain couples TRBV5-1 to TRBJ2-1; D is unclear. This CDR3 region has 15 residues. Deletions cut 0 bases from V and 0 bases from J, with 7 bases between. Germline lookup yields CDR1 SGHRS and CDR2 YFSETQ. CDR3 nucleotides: TGCGCCAGCAGCTTGGCCGGCCACTCCTACAATGAGCAGTTCTTC. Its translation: CASSLAGHSYNEQFF.

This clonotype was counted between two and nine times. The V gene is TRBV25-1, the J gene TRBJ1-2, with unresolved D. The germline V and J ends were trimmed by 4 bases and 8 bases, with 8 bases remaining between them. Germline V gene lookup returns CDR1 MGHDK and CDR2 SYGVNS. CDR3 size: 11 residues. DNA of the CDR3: TGTGCCAGCAGTGCCATAGGGGGCTACACCTTC. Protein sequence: CASSAIGGYTF.

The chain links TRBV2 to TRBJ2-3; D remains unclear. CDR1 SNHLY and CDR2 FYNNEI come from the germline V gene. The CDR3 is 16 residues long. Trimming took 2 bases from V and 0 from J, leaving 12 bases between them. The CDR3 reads CASSEWLPLSTDTQYF. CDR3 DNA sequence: TGTGCCAGCAGTGAATGGCTGCCCCTTAGCACAGATACGCAGTATTTT.

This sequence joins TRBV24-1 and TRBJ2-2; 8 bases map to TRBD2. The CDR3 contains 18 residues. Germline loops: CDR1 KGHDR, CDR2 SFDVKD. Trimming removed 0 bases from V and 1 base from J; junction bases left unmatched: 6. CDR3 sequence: CATSDLTASGLNTGELFF. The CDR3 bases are TGTGCCACCAGTGATTTGACGGCTAGCGGGCTGAACACCGGGGAGCTGTTTTTT.

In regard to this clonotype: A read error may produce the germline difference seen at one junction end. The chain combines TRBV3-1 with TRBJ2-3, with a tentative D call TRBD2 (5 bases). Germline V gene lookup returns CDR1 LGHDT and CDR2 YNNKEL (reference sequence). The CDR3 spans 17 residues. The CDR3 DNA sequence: TGTGCCAGCTGCCAAGATCTTGGAGGTCACAGCACAGATACGCAGTATTTT. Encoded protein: CASCQDLGGHSTDTQYF.

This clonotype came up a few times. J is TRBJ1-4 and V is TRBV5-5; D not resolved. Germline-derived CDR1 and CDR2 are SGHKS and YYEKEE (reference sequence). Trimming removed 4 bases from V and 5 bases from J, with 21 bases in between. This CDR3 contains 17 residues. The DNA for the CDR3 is TGTGCCAGCAGCAGATCCCTCCCGGCGCCGGACAATGAAAAACTGTTTTTT. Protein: CASSRSLPAPDNEKLFF.